This is a list of T cell receptor beta chains from one sample in a study of blood T cells in healthy people across ages. MiXCR, applied by TCRdb to the 5' RACE reads, yields one record per CDR3 protein. In the table there are about 1 million distinct CDR3 sequences, almost 25% of which are singletons. These same records also appear under a second study, on T cells of mothers and their children.

The specimen was blood. The receptors derive from a girl aged 2 to 10 in good health. Each CDR3 is given with its conserved first and last residue. The order of the fields is V gene, clone size, CDR3 length, D gene, J gene, CDR3 DNA, CDR3 protein. A D gene is named only where the DNA matches it firmly. Size is stated for part of the rows, as once, few or many counts, or as a class when the clone is expanded.

>TRBV7-2|-|16|TRBD2|TRBJ2-1
TGTGCCAGCAGCTTAGGTCGGTCTAGCGGGGGATGGGAGCAGTTCTTC
CASSLGRSSGGWEQFF
>TRBV14|few|17|-|TRBJ1-3
TGTGCCAGCAGCCCCCAGGCAGGCGGATACTCTGGAAACACCATATATTTT
CASSPQAGGYSGNTIYF
>TRBV29-1|-|14|TRBD2|TRBJ2-1
TGCAGCGTCCAAGGGACTAGTGACATCCATGAGCAGTTCTTC
CSVQGTSDIHEQFF
>TRBV15|-|15|-|TRBJ1-6
TGTGCCACCAGCAGAGACCAGGGAGGCGGCTCACCCCTCCACTTT
CATSRDQGGGSPLHF
>TRBV12-3/TRBV12-4|-|14|TRBD2|TRBJ2-1
TGTGCCAGCAGTTTTGACGGGGGGTACAATGAGCAGTTCTTC
CASSFDGGYNEQFF
>TRBV6-5|many|16|TRBD2|TRBJ2-7
TGTGCCAGCAGTTACTCTTCCAGCGGGAGCCTTTACGAGCAGTACTTC
CASSYSSSGSLYEQYF
>TRBV10-3|-|15|-|TRBJ1-5
TGTGCCATCAGTGAGGGAGGGATGGGCAATCAGCCCCAGCATTTT
CAISEGGMGNQPQHF
>TRBV18|many|14|-|TRBJ2-2
TGTGCCAGCTCACCGACGGCAAACACCGGGGAGCTGTTTTTT
CASSPTANTGELFF
>TRBV7-3|few|13|-|TRBJ2-3
TGTGCCAGCAGCTTAGGGCCCGCAGATACGCAGTATTTT
CASSLGPADTQYF
>TRBV20-1|few|14|-|TRBJ1-2
TGCAGTGCTAGAGATCTCCAGGGCAACTATGGCTACACCTTC
CSARDLQGNYGYTF
>TRBV2|-|15|-|TRBJ1-5
TGTGCCAGCAGTGTTAGCGGGGCGATCAATCAGCCCCAGCATTTT
CASSVSGAINQPQHF
>TRBV4-1|few|15|-|TRBJ2-1
TGCGCCAGCAGCCAAGAAGGTCCTGGAGGAAGTGAGCAGTTCTTC
CASSQEGPGGSEQFF
>TRBV6-6|-|13|TRBD2|TRBJ2-5
TGTGCCAGCAGTGAGCTGCGGGAGAGTCCCCAGTACTTC
CASSELRESPQYF
>TRBV29-1|few|16|-|TRBJ2-5
TGCAGCGTTGTCGGGACTCGAGGGTTGAATCGAGAGACCCAGTACTTC
CSVVGTRGLNRETQYF
>TRBV29-1|few|14|-|TRBJ2-7
TGCAGCGTTGTGTTCGGGACACCCGATTACGAGCAGTACTTC
CSVVFGTPDYEQYF
>TRBV4-3|once|18|TRBD1|TRBJ1-4
TGCGCCAGCAGCCAATCCCCTTCCACCGGGACAGCATATGAAAAACTGTTTTTT
CASSQSPSTGTAYEKLFF
>TRBV6-5|-|13|TRBD1|TRBJ2-7
TGTGCCAGCAGACTACAGGGGTCCTACGAGCAGTACTTC
CASRLQGSYEQYF
>TRBV5-1|-|14|-|TRBJ2-7
TGCGCCAGCAGCTTGGAGCCGGTCTCCTACGAGCAGTACTTC
CASSLEPVSYEQYF
>TRBV28|-|13|-|TRBJ1-4
TGTGCCAGCAGTGAAGGAACTAATGAAAAACTGTTTTTT
CASSEGTNEKLFF
>TRBV29-1|-|13|-|TRBJ2-7
TGCAGCGTTCGCGGTGGAGCCTCCTACGAGCAGTACTTC
CSVRGGASYEQYF
>TRBV12-3/TRBV12-4|-|15|-|TRBJ1-5
TGTGCCAGCAGTTTCAAGGGAGATAGCAATCAGCCCCAGCATTTT
CASSFKGDSNQPQHF
>TRBV4-2|-|14|TRBD2|TRBJ2-7
TGTGCCAGCAGCCAAGCAGCGGGGGCCTACGAGCAGTACTTC
CASSQAAGAYEQYF
>TRBV7-8|-|19|-|TRBJ2-6
TGTGCCAGCAGCTTAGTCCCCGGCCCCGACCCCTCTGGGGCCAACGTCCTGACTTTC
CASSLVPGPDPSGANVLTF
>TRBV7-8|-|13|-|TRBJ1-2
TGTGCCAGCAGGGGGGGATTCAACTATGGCTACACCTTC
CASRGGFNYGYTF
>TRBV28|few|16|TRBD2|TRBJ2-5
TGTGCCAGCAGTTTATCCCTAGCGGGAGTGGAAGAGACCCAGTACTTC
CASSLSLAGVEETQYF
>TRBV7-2|-|15|TRBD2|TRBJ2-1
TGTGCCAGCATTGGGCGGGGGGGAAATTACAATGAGCAGTTCTTC
CASIGRGGNYNEQFF
>TRBV7-9|-|13|-|TRBJ2-1
TGTGCCAGCAGCACGGGTTCGAATAATGAGCAGTTCTTC
CASSTGSNNEQFF
>TRBV29-1|-|13|TRBD1|TRBJ2-7
TGCAGCGTTAGGACAGGGGGCATCTACGAGCAGTACTTC
CSVRTGGIYEQYF
>TRBV6-4|many|15|TRBD2|TRBJ2-1
TGTGCCAGCAGTGATAGCGGGGGGGCCACCAATGAGCAGTTCTTC
CASSDSGGATNEQFF
>TRBV5-1|once|14|-|TRBJ2-7
TGCGCCAGCAGCTTTCAGGGTTGGGACTACGAGCAGTACTTC
CASSFQGWDYEQYF
>TRBV7-8|few|16|TRBD1|TRBJ2-4
TGTGCCAGCAGCTGGACAGGGGGAGGGATGGGAAACATTCAGTACTTC
CASSWTGGGMGNIQYF
>TRBV29-1|-|16|TRBD1|TRBJ1-2
TGCAGCGTTGAAGATAGGAAAAGGGGGCCTACGTATGGCTACACCTTC
CSVEDRKRGPTYGYTF
>TRBV10-3|few|16|TRBD2|TRBJ2-2
TGTGCCATCAGCAAAGGGGCGGGAGGGCGCACCGGGGAGCTGTTTTTT
CAISKGAGGRTGELFF
>TRBV12-3/TRBV12-4|-|12|TRBD2|TRBJ2-7
TGTGCCAGCCTTGGACTAGCCCCTGAGCAGTACTTC
CASLGLAPEQYF
>TRBV2|few|12|TRBD2|TRBJ2-2
TGTGCCAGCCGGGGGGACGACGGGGAGCTGTTTTTT
CASRGDDGELFF
>TRBV28|once|14|-|TRBJ1-5
TGTGCCAGCAGCCCTTTCACGGGGGACCAGCCCCAGCATTTT
CASSPFTGDQPQHF
>TRBV20-1|-|8|-|TRBJ2-5
TGCAGTGCTCCGGGGCAGTACTTC
CSAPGQYF
>TRBV7-9|few|17|-|TRBJ1-2
TGTGCCAGCAGCTTAGCATATACGAGCGCTAAAAAGGGTGGCTACACCTTC
CASSLAYTSAKKGGYTF
>TRBV7-8|-|17|TRBD2|TRBJ2-1
TGTGCCAGCAGCTTAGTTAGGATTTTAGCGGGAAAGGTTGAGCAGTTCTTC
CASSLVRILAGKVEQFF
>TRBV4-2|-|17|TRBD2|TRBJ2-1
TGTGCCAGCACTATTCGGATAGATCTAGCGGGAGGAAATGAGCAGTTCTTC
CASTIRIDLAGGNEQFF
>TRBV28|-|16|TRBD1|TRBJ2-7
TGTGCCAGCAGTTCCCGGGTTGGGACAGGGATCCACGAGCAGTACTTC
CASSSRVGTGIHEQYF
>TRBV2|many|15|-|TRBJ2-3
TGTGCCAGCAGGGGGAGGTGGAGCGGCACAGATACGCAGTATTTT
CASRGRWSGTDTQYF
>TRBV10-3|few|13|-|TRBJ1-1
TGTGCCACCAAAACCGGTACGGACACTGAAGCTTTCTTT
CATKTGTDTEAFF
>TRBV28|once|15|TRBD2|TRBJ2-1
TGTGCCAGCAGTCCCCGATCGGGACTAGCAGATGAGCAGTTCTTC
CASSPRSGLADEQFF
>TRBV11-2|-|14|-|TRBJ2-4
TGTGCCAGCAGCACCGGGGGATCCAAAAACATTCAGTACTTC
CASSTGGSKNIQYF
>TRBV20-1|many|16|TRBD1|TRBJ2-7
TGCAGTGCTAGAGATTGGGAGACAGGGCCGACCTACGAGCAGTACTTC
CSARDWETGPTYEQYF
>TRBV7-2|-|15|-|TRBJ2-5
TGTGCCAGCAGCTTATGGACGGGAAATCAAGAGACCCAGTACTTC
CASSLWTGNQETQYF
>TRBV24-1|few|15|-|TRBJ2-1
TGTGCCACCAGTGACCCTGCACCCAGGGACAATGAGCAGTTCTTC
CATSDPAPRDNEQFF
>TRBV5-6|few|16|TRBD2|TRBJ2-1
TGTGCCAGCAGCCCAACTGGGACTAGCGGTTACAATGAGCAGTTCTTC
CASSPTGTSGYNEQFF
>TRBV15|few|17|-|TRBJ2-2
TGTGCCACCAGCAGAGCTAGAGGGGTTCGGAACACCGGGGAGCTGTTTTTT
CATSRARGVRNTGELFF
>TRBV6-5|few|14|TRBD1|TRBJ1-2
TGTGCCAGCAGTTACTTTGACAGGGGGCAGGGCTACACCTTC
CASSYFDRGQGYTF
>TRBV29-1|-|14|-|TRBJ2-5
TGCAGCGTTGAACTTTCCAATTTACAAGAGACCCAGTACTTC
CSVELSNLQETQYF
>TRBV12-5|few|15|-|TRBJ2-1
TGTGCTAGTGGTTTGTGGTCCGGGGGAGACAATGAGCAGTTCTTC
CASGLWSGGDNEQFF
>TRBV20-1|-|14|TRBD2|TRBJ2-4
TGCAGTGCTAGAGTGGCTAGCGGGAGTTACATTCAGTACTTC
CSARVASGSYIQYF
>TRBV5-1|-|15|TRBD2|TRBJ2-1
TGCGCCAGCAGCTTTGGCGGGAGCCCCTACAATGAGCAGTTCTTC
CASSFGGSPYNEQFF
>TRBV10-3|few|16|TRBD1|TRBJ1-2
TGTGCCATCAGTGAGACGGCCCTCCGAGACAGGGCTGGCTACACCTTC
CAISETALRDRAGYTF
>TRBV20-1|-|13|-|TRBJ2-3
TGCAGTGCTAGAATGCAGGTTATAGATACGCAGTATTTT
CSARMQVIDTQYF
>TRBV29-1|few|13|TRBD2|TRBJ2-7
TGCAGCGTTGTTCTTCGACTAGCGGTTGAGCAGTACTTC
CSVVLRLAVEQYF
>TRBV6-1|few|15|TRBD1|TRBJ1-2
TGTGCCAGCAGTGCCACAGGGGTAGCTAACTATGGCTACACCTTC
CASSATGVANYGYTF